The present TCR beta chain was sequenced within a study of cytomegalovirus exposure and HLA in healthy donors. CDR1 is SQVTM and CDR2 is ANQGSEA in the germline V gene. The trim removed 7 bases at V and 0 bases at J, leaving 2 bases unmatched. This CDR3 is built from 12 residues. 60 Vbeta and 13 Jbeta primers were used in PCR. Authors' methods: The authors later counted about 80 million unique TCR beta chains, some 9.9 million of them shared. Repertoires were generated with immunoSEQ multiplex PCR, while TCRdb's copy carries only in-frame clones and drops some. For V, J and clone size, that table is used; D and trimming come from the DNA. The data hold 220,000 or so clones, with 75% to 85% observed a single time.

Sequenced sample: PBMCs. The chain recombines TRBV29-1 with TRBJ1-1; 7 bases line up with TRBD1. This sequence was found in a woman aged 40 to 50 in good health and CMV-seronegative. CDR3 nucleotides: TGCAGCGCCGGACAGGTGAACACTGAAGCTTTCTTT. It is translated as CSAGQVNTEAFF.